Only one count was recorded for the clone carrying this T cell receptor beta chain. Its antigen remains unknown. The method was immunoSEQ multiplex PCR; TCRdb's version includes in-frame clones alone and lacks a portion of them. In the table there are roughly 2 million clones, roughly 94% of which are singletons. The entry originates in a study of shared clonotypes between healthy human individuals. General study findings and limits: Depth was large, yet rarefaction showed that sorted-subset sequencing was incomplete.

This receptor was taken from a man in his late teens or twenties in good health. The sequenced material came from naive CD4+ T cells sorted from blood. The subset was: CD45RA+ positively selected.

Here the CDR3 DNA reads TGCGCCAGCAGCTTGGCGGGACTAGCGTCTTTTTACGAGCAGTACTTC. This encodes CASSLAGLASFYEQYF. The genes are TRBV5-1 and TRBJ2-7; 10 bases are shared with TRBD2. In germline, CDR1 is SGHRS, CDR2 YFSETQ. After removal of 0 bases from V and 4 bases from J, the junction contained 7 bases not matched to a gene. There are 16 residues in the CDR3.